Given below is one TCR beta chain in context. Its antigen remains undetermined. Per-nucleotide qualities are absent, and no much larger clonotype sits a single base away. Libraries were constructed by PCR. The run used an Illumina HiSeq 2500. Molecular barcoding was employed in the preparation of TCR libraries, with unique molecular identifiers being used to normalize TCRbeta repertoire quantification. The raw public reads went through TCRdb reprocessing: fastp at Q25, MiXCR clone calling, in-frame beta chains kept. One record per CDR3 amino acid sequence lists the most common genes and DNA. A total of about 340,000 distinct CDR3 sequences appear in this sample, approximately 12% of them only once. About 3.9% of the sample rests with the top ten. The data are from a study of T-cell reconstitution after alpha-beta-depleted transplantation in children (dated by TCRdb to between 2015 and 2016). Turning to the overall study: T-cell immune reconstitution after TCRalphabeta/CD19-depleted allogeneic hematopoietic cell transplantation in children was quantitatively tracked in the study by means of TCR repertoire profiling.

V lost 4 bases and J lost 3 bases, and the count of bases not matched to a germline gene is 9. Looking up the germline V gene (reference sequence) yields CDR1 SEHNR and CDR2 FQNEAQ. The CDR3 contains 16 residues, cysteine and phenylalanine counted. Only CDR3 DNA is held: 48 bases, read in frame from base 1. Here the chain combines TRBV7-9 and TRBJ2-1; 7 bases in the middle match TRBD1. The TCR sequence derives from a human donor who donated a stem cell graft to a child with Fanconi anemia. The sequences come from PBMCs, collected from the stem cell graft. The CDR3 loop reads CASSSTRTGYYNEQFF. The sequence in DNA is TGTGCCAGCAGCTCTACTCGGACAGGCTACTACAATGAGCAGTTCTTC.